The clone carrying this T cell receptor (beta chain) appeared a few times. Generated by immunoSEQ multiplex PCR, the TCRdb table keeps only in-frame clones and is missing some. Of 160,000 or so clones in the sample, roughly 80% were seen once. V lost 2 bases and J 9 bases, leaving 11 bases between the germline ends. CDR3 length equals 13 residues. Germline CDR1 reads MGHRA; CDR2 reads YSYEKL. The data originate from a study of blood T cell repertoires in COVID-19. The rearrangement joins TRBV4-1 to TRBJ2-1, with D unresolved. The sample consisted of peripheral blood. The clonotype comes from a woman in her 70s with acute or convalescent COVID-19. For the CDR3, the DNA is TGCGCCAGCAGCCAAACGAGGAGTTCTGAGCAGTTCTTC. This codes for CASSQTRSSEQFF.